The 22 T cell receptor beta chains below come from one sample, sequenced in a study of T cell changes during pregnancy in multiple sclerosis. Only in-frame clones appear in the TCRdb table, and some are missing; sequencing was by immunoSEQ multiplex PCR. Among approximately 33,000 clones listed, around 92% were seen once. The input for sequencing was CD4+ T cells from peripheral blood mononuclear cells, taken after pregnancy. The receptors shown here come from a female donor with multiple sclerosis, enrolled in a pregnancy study.

This chain joins TRBV19 and TRBJ1-3; D ambiguous. This CDR3 has 12 residues. CDR1 is LNHDA, CDR2 SQIVND, per germline (reference sequence). V gave up 3 bases and J gave up 11 bases, with 11 bases separating them. This CDR3 reads CASSIQEGSIYF. In DNA form, the CDR3 reads TGTGCCAGTAGTATCCAGGAGGGATCCATATATTTT.

The CDR3 loop is CASSTGQGAYNEQFF. The DNA for the CDR3 is TGTGCCAGCAGCACAGGACAGGGGGCCTACAATGAGCAGTTCTTC. The chain uses TRBV5-4 and TRBJ2-1; 10 nucleotides match TRBD1. This CDR3 is built from 15 residues. Trimming cost V 4 bases and J 2 bases; bases outside gene matches: 3. The germline CDR1 and CDR2 sequences are SGHNT and YYREEE (reference sequence).

In nucleotides, the CDR3 is TGTGCCAGCAGAGGACAGGTGGGGGACTATGGCTACACCTTC. Protein sequence: CASRGQVGDYGYTF. V is TRBV2 and J is TRBJ1-2, with 7 bases fitting TRBD1. The V gene's germline CDR1 is SNHLY and CDR2 FYNNEI. J was trimmed by 3 bases and V by 6 bases; bases with no gene match: 7. This CDR3 spans 14 amino acids.

This clone occurred a few times. The rearrangement joins TRBV19 to TRBJ1-1; 7 bases map to TRBD1. There are 13 residues in the CDR3. Germline CDR1 is LNHDA and CDR2 is SQIVND (reference sequence). V lost 9 bases to trimming and J lost 1 base; unmatched junction nucleotides: 5. The CDR3 sequence: CASQQGPNTEAFF. CDR3 coding DNA: TGTGCCAGCCAACAGGGGCCGAACACTGAAGCTTTCTTT.

This chain's CDR3 is CATSRALAGYEQYF. CDR3 DNA: TGTGCCACCAGCAGAGCTCTAGCGGGGTACGAGCAGTACTTC. The J gene is TRBJ2-7, the V gene TRBV15; 9 bases map to TRBD2. Losses at the gene ends were 1 base for V and 4 bases for J; bases not matched to a gene: 2. CDR1 is LNHNV and CDR2 is YYDKDF in the germline V gene (reference sequence). The CDR3 has 14 residues.

The gene calls are TRBV15 and TRBJ2-1; the match to TRBD2 covers 7 bases. This CDR3 region has 15 residues. After removal of 9 bases from V and 5 bases from J, the junction contained 13 bases not matched to a gene. CDR1 is LNHNV, CDR2 YYDKDF, per germline (reference sequence). The CDR3 is CATGEVAGDDNEQFF. The CDR3 nucleotides read TGTGCCACGGGGGAGGTAGCGGGCGATGACAATGAGCAGTTCTTC.

The genes are TRBV5-1 and TRBJ2-7, with 7 bases identical to TRBD1. The V and J ends lost 4 bases and 0 bases, in that order; junction bases with no gene match: 7. The germline V gene encodes CDR1 SGHRS and CDR2 YFSETQ. There are 15 residues in the CDR3. This CDR3 is CASSTGDPSSYEQYF. The CDR3, as DNA: TGCGCCAGCAGCACAGGGGACCCGAGCTCCTACGAGCAGTACTTC.

The chain links TRBV28 to TRBJ2-2; 11 positions match TRBD2. CDR3 length equals 15 residues. Germline V gene data show CDR1 as MDHEN and CDR2 as SYDVKM. The trim removed 5 bases at V and 6 bases at J, leaving 5 bases unmatched. CDR3 in DNA: TGTGCCAGCAGTAATAGCGGGAGGGCGGCCGGGGAGCTGTTTTTT. Protein product: CASSNSGRAAGELFF.

Only one count was recorded for this clone. This chain connects TRBV11-1 to TRBJ2-7; 8 nucleotides match TRBD2. This CDR3 is built from 16 residues. Germline loops: CDR1 SGHAT, CDR2 FQDESV (reference sequence). Losses at the gene ends were 4 bases for V and 0 bases for J; bases not matched to a gene: 8. This chain's CDR3 is CASSSRLALNSYEQYF. The CDR3, as DNA: TGTGCCAGCAGCTCCCGACTAGCGCTGAACTCCTACGAGCAGTACTTC.

J is TRBJ2-7 and V is TRBV7-2, with D perhaps TRBD1 (6 bases). Germline-derived CDR1 and CDR2 are SGHTA and FQGNSA. V gave up 4 bases and J gave up 6 bases, with 13 bases separating them. The CDR3 extends over 13 amino acids. CDR3 protein: CASSSRQESEQYF. For the CDR3, the DNA is TGTGCCAGCAGCTCCAGACAGGAATCCGAGCAGTACTTC.

V gene TRBV7-2 combines with J gene TRBJ2-5; D is possibly TRBD2 (6 bases). CDR1 is SGHTA, CDR2 FQGNSA, per germline. Trimming left V 0 bases short and J 2 bases short, with 13 bases between. The CDR3 contains 16 residues. As DNA, the CDR3 is TGTGCCAGCAGCTTAGCGGGGCGGGGAGCACAAGAGACCCAGTACTTC. Translated, it gives CASSLAGRGAQETQYF.

The genes are TRBV28 and TRBJ1-1, with D maybe TRBD1 (6 bases). V lost 6 bases to trimming and J lost 1 base, with 15 bases between them. The V gene's germline CDR1 is MDHEN and CDR2 SYDVKM. CDR3 length equals 15 residues. In DNA form, the CDR3 reads TGTGCCAGCAGACCTTGGACAGATAAGAACACTGAAGCTTTCTTT. Translation: CASRPWTDKNTEAFF. Complete variable domain (other parts from reference TRBV28 and TRBJ1-1): DVKVTQSSRYLVKRTGEKVFLECVQDMDHENMFWYRQDPGLGLRLIYFSYDVKMKEKGDIPEGYSVSREKKERFSLILESASTNQTSMYLCASRPWTDKNTEAFFGQGTRLTVV.

The chain uses TRBV6-6 and TRBJ1-2; 9 bases match TRBD1. CDR1 and CDR2 (germline): MNHNY, SVGAGI (reference sequence). The length of the CDR3 is 14 residues. V lost 5 bases to trimming and J lost 4 bases; unmatched junction nucleotides: 5. DNA for the CDR3: TGTGCCAGCAGTAGACCGACAGGGGGCTATGGCTACACCTTC. It is translated as CASSRPTGGYGYTF.

The CDR3 protein is CAIRGTSGAADYEQYF. CDR3 DNA sequence: TGTGCCATCAGGGGGACTAGCGGGGCCGCGGACTACGAGCAGTACTTC. The J gene is TRBJ2-7, the V gene TRBV10-3; 13 nucleotides line up with TRBD2. V lost 6 bases, J lost 3 bases, and 8 bases stayed unmatched. The V gene's germline CDR1 is ENHRY and CDR2 SYGVKD. The CDR3 is made up of 16 amino acids.

This sequence joins TRBV21-1 and TRBJ1-2. TRBV21-1 is reported as a pseudogene. CDR3 length equals 14 residues. The CDR3 coding sequence is TGTGCCAGCTCAAAAGAGGGAGGGACCCATGGCTACACCTTC. Translated, it gives CASSKEGGTHGYTF.

The genes are TRBV4-3 and TRBJ1-2, with D unresolved. The CDR3 loop spans 17 amino acids. Trimming left V 0 bases short and J 0 bases short, with 14 bases between. Looked up from germline, CDR1 is LGHNA and CDR2 is YSLEER. The CDR3 sequence is CASSQESTLPANYGYTF. The CDR3 nucleotides read TGCGCCAGCAGCCAAGAATCCACTTTACCCGCTAACTATGGCTACACCTTC.

The chain links TRBV19 to TRBJ2-1; unclear D gene. V lost 5 bases, J lost 6 bases, and 14 bases lay in between. Germline V gene lookup returns CDR1 LNHDA and CDR2 SQIVND (reference sequence). CDR3 length equals 14 residues. The CDR3 protein is CASSPRPESNEQFF. The DNA for the CDR3 is TGTGCCAGTAGTCCTAGACCCGAGTCCAATGAGCAGTTCTTC.

The chain has TRBV27 and TRBJ1-2, with D possibly TRBD1 on 6 matching bases. The CDR3 is 13 residues long. The germline CDR1 and CDR2 sequences are MNHEY and SMNVEV (reference sequence). With 2 bases removed from V and 6 bases from J, the gap between germline ends came to 10 bases. CDR3 protein: CASSLRGGDGYTF. CDR3 sequence (DNA): TGTGCCAGCAGTTTAAGGGGGGGGGATGGCTACACCTTC.

The gene calls are TRBV28 and TRBJ1-1, with D tentatively TRBD1 (6 bases). Looked up from germline, CDR1 is MDHEN and CDR2 is SYDVKM. The CDR3 has 14 amino acids. V was trimmed by 0 bases and J by 6 bases, leaving 11 bases between them. CDR3 region: CASSLWGGAPEAFF. The CDR3 nucleotides are TGTGCCAGCAGTTTATGGGGGGGGGCTCCTGAAGCTTTCTTT. The variable domain in full, with the rest retrieved from reference TRBV28 and TRBJ1-1, is DVKVTQSSRYLVKRTGEKVFLECVQDMDHENMFWYRQDPGLGLRLIYFSYDVKMKEKGDIPEGYSVSREKKERFSLILESASTNQTSMYLCASSLWGGAPEAFFGQGTRLTVV.

The rearrangement links TRBV5-1 to TRBJ2-7; possible D gene TRBD2, 5 bases. V lost 4 bases, J lost 2 bases, and 16 bases lay in between. The germline V gene has CDR1 SGHRS and CDR2 YFSETQ. The CDR3 sequence is 15 residues long. The CDR3 loop reads CASSIDGILTYEQYF. CDR3 coding DNA: TGCGCCAGCAGCATCGACGGGATTCTAACCTACGAGCAGTACTTC.

In this sample, this clone turned up once. V and J are TRBV15 and TRBJ2-7, with 11 positions matching TRBD2. Germline V lookup: CDR1 LNHNV, CDR2 YYDKDF (reference sequence). The CDR3 has 20 residues. J lost 0 bases, V lost 0 bases, and 13 bases had no gene match. CDR3 coding DNA: TGTGCCACCAGCAGAGATCTCGTCGATAGCGGGGGGGCCCCCTCCTACGAGCAGTACTTC. Translated: CATSRDLVDSGGAPSYEQYF.

The table lists this clone with a count of one. This chain joins TRBV5-5 and TRBJ1-6; TRBD1 is a possible D gene (5 bases). Germline CDR1 and CDR2: SGHKS and YYEKEE (reference sequence). This CDR3 has 14 residues. Deletions cut 1 base from V and 7 bases from J, with 9 bases between. DNA of the CDR3: TGTGCCAGCAGCTTGTTTCCAGGGAATTCACCCCTCCACTTT. This codes for CASSLFPGNSPLHF. The complete variable domain, with remaining parts taken from reference TRBV5-5 and TRBJ1-6, reads DAGVTQSPTHLIKTRGQQVTLRCSPISGHKSVSWYQQVLGQGPQFIFQYYEKEERGRGNFPDRFSARQFPNYSSELNVNALLLGDSALYLCASSLFPGNSPLHFGNGTRLTVT.